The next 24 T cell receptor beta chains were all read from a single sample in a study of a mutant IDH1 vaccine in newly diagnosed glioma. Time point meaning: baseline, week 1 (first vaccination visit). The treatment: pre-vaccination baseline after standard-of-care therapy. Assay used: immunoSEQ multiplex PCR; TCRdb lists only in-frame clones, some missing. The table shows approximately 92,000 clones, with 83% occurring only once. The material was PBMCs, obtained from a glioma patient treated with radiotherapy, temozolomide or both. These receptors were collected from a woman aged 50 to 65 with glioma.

The DNA for the CDR3 is TGTGCCAGCAGTTACTTTACAGGTGGAGATACGCAGTATTTT. It yields the protein CASSYFTGGDTQYF. This sequence joins TRBV6-5 and TRBJ2-3; D might be TRBD1 (5 bases). V was clipped by 1 base and J by 5 bases, with 10 bases between them. This CDR3 has 14 residues. CDR1 and CDR2 (germline): MNHEY, SVGAGI.

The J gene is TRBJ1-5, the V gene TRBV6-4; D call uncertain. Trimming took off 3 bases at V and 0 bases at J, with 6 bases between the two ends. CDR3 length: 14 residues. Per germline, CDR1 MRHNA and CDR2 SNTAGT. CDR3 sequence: CASSEQASNQPQHF. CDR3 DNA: TGTGCCAGCAGTGAGCAGGCTAGCAATCAGCCCCAGCATTTT.

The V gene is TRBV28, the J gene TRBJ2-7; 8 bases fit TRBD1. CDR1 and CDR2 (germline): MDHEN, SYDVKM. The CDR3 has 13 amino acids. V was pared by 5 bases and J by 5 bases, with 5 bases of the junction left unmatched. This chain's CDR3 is CASSAGTGNEQYF. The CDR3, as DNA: TGTGCCAGCAGTGCCGGGACAGGCAACGAGCAGTACTTC. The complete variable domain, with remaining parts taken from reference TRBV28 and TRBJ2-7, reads DVKVTQSSRYLVKRTGEKVFLECVQDMDHENMFWYRQDPGLGLRLIYFSYDVKMKEKGDIPEGYSVSREKKERFSLILESASTNQTSMYLCASSAGTGNEQYFGPGTRLTVT.

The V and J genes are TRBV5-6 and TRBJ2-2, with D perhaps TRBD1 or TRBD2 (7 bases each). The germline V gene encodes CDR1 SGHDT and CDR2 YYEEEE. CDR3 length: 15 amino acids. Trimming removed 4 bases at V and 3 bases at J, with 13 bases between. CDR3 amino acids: CASSTTGRDTGELFF. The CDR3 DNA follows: TGTGCCAGCAGCACGACAGGGAGGGACACCGGGGAGCTGTTTTTT.

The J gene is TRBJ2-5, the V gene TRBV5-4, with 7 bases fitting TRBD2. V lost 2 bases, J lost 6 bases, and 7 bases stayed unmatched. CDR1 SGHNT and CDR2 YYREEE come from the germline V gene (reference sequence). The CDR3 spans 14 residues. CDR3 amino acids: CASSFREGTQTQYF. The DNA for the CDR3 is TGTGCCAGCAGCTTTAGGGAGGGGACGCAGACCCAGTACTTC.

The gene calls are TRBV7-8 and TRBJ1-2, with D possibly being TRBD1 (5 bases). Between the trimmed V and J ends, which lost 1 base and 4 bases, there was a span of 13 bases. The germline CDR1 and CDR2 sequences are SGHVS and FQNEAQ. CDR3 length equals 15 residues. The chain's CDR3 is CASSLVMRGSYGYTF. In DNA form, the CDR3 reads TGTGCCAGCAGCTTAGTTATGAGGGGTAGCTATGGCTACACCTTC.

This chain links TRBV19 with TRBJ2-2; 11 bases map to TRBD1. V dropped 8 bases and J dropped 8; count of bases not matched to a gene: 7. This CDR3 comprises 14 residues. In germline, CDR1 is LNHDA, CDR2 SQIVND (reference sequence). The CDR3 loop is CASSDRGPPGELFF. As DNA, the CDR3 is TGTGCCAGTTCGGACAGGGGGCCCCCGGGGGAGCTGTTTTTT. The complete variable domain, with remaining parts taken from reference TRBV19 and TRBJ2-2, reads DGGITQSPKYLFRKEGQNVTLSCEQNLNHDAMYWYRQDPGQGLRLIYYSQIVNDFQKGDIAEGYSVSREKKESFPLTVTSAQKNPTAFYLCASSDRGPPGELFFGEGSRLTVL.

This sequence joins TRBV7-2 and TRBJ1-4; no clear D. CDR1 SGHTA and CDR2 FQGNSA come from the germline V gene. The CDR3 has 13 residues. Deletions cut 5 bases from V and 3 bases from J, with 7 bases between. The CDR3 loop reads CASSTHANEKLFF. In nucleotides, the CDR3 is TGTGCCAGCAGCACCCATGCTAATGAAAAACTGTTTTTT.

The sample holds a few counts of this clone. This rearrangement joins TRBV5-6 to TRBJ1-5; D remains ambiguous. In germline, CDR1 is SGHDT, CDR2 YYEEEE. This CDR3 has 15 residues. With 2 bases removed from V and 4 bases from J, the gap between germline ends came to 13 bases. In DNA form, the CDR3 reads TGTGCCAGCAGCTTAATGTCGTCACAGAATCAGCCCCAGCATTTT. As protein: CASSLMSSQNQPQHF.

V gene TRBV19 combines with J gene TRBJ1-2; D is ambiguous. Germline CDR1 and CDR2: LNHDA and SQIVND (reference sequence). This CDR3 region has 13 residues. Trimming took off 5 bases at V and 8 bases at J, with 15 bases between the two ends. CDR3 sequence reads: CASSFYRENGYTF. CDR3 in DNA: TGTGCCAGTAGTTTTTATAGGGAGAACGGCTACACCTTC.

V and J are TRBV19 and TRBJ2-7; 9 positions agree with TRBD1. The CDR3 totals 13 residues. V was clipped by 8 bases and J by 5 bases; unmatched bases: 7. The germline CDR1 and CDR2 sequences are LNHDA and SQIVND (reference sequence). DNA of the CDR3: TGTGCCAGTGGTGGGACAGGGCCCCACGAGCAGTACTTC. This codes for CASGGTGPHEQYF.

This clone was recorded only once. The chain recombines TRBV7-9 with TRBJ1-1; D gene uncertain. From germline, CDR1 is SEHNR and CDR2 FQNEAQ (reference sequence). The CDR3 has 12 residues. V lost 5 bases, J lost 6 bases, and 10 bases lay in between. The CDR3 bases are TGTGCCAGCAGCCGATTGGGGTCTGAAGCTTTCTTT. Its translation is CASSRLGSEAFF.

This CDR3 reads CSAGGETQYF. The CDR3 DNA follows: TGCAGTGCTGGGGGGGAGACCCAGTACTTC. The chain links TRBV20-1 to TRBJ2-5, with D possibly TRBD2 on 6 matching bases. Germline V CDR1 and CDR2: DFQATT, SNEGSKA (reference sequence). Trimming removed 5 bases at V and 5 bases at J, with 6 bases between. The CDR3 loop spans 10 amino acids.

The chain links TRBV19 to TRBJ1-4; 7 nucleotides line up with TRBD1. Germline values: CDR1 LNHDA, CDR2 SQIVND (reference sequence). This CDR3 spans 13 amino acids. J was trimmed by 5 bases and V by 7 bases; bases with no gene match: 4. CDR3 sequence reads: CASNDRANEKLFF. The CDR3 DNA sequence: TGTGCCAGTAACGACAGGGCAAATGAAAAACTGTTTTTT.

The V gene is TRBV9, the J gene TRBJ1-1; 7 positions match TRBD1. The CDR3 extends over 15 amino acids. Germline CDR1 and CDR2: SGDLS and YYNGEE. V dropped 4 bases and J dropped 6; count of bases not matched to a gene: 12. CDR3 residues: CASSPRQGLGPEAFF. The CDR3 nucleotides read TGTGCCAGCAGCCCCCGACAGGGCTTGGGCCCTGAAGCTTTCTTT.

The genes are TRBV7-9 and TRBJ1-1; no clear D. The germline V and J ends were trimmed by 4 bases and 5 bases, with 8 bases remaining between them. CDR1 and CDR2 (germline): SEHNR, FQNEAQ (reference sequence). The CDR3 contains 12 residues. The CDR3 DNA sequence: TGTGCCAGCAGCTCTCCCAAAACTGAAGCTTTCTTT. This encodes CASSSPKTEAFF.

Written as DNA, the CDR3 is TGTGCCAGCAGCGGGGGGATTTATGGCTACACCTTC. Protein product: CASSGGIYGYTF. This chain uses TRBV9 with TRBJ1-2; maybe TRBD1 (5 bases). This CDR3 region has 12 residues. Germline CDR1 SGDLS, CDR2 YYNGEE. V lost 3 bases and J 5 bases, leaving 8 bases between the germline ends.

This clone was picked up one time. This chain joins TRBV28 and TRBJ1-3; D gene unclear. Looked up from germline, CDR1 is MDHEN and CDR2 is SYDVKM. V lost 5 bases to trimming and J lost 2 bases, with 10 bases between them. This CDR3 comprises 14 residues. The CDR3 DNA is TGTGCCAGCAGTCCCCCGGGGACTGGAAACACCATATATTTT. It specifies CASSPPGTGNTIYF.

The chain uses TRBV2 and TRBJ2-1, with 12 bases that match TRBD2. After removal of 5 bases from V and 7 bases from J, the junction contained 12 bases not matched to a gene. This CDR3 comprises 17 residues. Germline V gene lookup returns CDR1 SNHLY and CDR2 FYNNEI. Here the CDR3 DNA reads TGTGCCAGCAGTTCCGACACAACTAGCGGGGGGCGGAATGAGCAGTTCTTC. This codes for CASSSDTTSGGRNEQFF.

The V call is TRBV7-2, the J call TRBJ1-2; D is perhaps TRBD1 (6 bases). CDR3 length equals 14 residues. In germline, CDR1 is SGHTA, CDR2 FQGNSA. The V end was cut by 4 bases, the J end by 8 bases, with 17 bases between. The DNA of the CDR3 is TGTGCCAGCAGCTCCCAAAGAACGACAGGCGGCTACACCTTC. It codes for CASSSQRTTGGYTF.

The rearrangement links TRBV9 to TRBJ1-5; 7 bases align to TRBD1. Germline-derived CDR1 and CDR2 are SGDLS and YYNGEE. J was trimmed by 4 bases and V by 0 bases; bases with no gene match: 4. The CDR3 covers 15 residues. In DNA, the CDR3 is TGTGCCAGCAGCGTAGGGGACAGAATTAATCAGCCCCAGCATTTT. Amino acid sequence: CASSVGDRINQPQHF.

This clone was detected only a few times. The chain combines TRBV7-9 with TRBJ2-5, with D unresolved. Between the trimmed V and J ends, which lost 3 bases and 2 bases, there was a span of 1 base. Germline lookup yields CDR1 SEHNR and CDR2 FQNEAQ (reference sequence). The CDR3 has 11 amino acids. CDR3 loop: CASSLQETQYF. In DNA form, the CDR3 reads TGTGCCAGCAGCTTGCAAGAGACCCAGTACTTC.

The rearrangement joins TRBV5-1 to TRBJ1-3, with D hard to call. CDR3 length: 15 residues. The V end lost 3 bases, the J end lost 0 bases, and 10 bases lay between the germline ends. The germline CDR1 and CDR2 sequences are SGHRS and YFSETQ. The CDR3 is CASSSTPNSGNTIYF. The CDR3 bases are TGCGCCAGCAGCTCTACCCCCAACTCTGGAAACACCATATATTTT.

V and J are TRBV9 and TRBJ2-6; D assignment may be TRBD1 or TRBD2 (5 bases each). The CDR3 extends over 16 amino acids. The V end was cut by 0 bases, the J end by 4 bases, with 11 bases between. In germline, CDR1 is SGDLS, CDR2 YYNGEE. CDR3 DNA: TGTGCCAGCAGCGTAGATCCGGGGCGAGGGGCCAACGTCCTGACTTTC. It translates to CASSVDPGRGANVLTF.